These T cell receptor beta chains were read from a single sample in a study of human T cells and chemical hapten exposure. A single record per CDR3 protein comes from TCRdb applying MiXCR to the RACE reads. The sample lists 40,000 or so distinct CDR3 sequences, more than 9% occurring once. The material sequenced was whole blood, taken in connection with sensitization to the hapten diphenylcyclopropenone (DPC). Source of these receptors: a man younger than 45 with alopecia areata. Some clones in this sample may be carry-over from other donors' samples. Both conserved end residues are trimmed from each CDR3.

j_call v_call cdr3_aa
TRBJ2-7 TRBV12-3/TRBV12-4 ASSLSQSSYEQY
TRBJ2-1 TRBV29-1 SVTNNEQF
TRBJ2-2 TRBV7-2 ASSLGPFTGELF
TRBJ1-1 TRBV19 ASTFTGHTEAF
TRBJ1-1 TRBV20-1 SAQDTPGVNTEAF
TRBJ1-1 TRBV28 ASSLGAEAF
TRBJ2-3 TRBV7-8 ASNSGTDTQY
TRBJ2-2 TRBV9 ASSFRLAENTGELF
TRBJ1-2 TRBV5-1 ASSLEGQSGYT
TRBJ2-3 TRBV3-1 PSSQDLGRALTDTQY
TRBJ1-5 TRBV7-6 ASSKETGRNQPQH
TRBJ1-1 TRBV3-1 ASSQKWNTEAF
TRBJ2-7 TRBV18 ASSSEKITSYEQY
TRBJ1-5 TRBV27 ASAGRQGGNQPQH
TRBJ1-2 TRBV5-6 ASSTGTGVHYGYT
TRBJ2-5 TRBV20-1 SASVGSQETQY
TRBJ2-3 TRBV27 ASGLGTQY
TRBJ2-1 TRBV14 ASSQSYEQF
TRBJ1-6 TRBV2 ASRDRVDSLLH
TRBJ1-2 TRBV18 ASSPLMGDSNYGYT
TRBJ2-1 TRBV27 ASKGIPLLQGEQF
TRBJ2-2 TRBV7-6 ASSLETGTNTGELF
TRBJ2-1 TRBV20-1 SARRDAYNEQF
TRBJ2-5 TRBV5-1 ASSFVSGSSGQETQY
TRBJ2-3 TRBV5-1 ASSFGVHTDTQY
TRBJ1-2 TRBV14 ASSGLRQGFSNNYGYT
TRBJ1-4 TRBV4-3 ASSQDPASVEKLF
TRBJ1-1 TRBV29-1 SVVPGQQPTEAF
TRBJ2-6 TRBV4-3 ASSQDGTVFSGANVLT
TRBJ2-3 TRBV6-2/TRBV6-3 ASSYPLAGGSDTQY
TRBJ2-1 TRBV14 ASSQFTGRNEQF
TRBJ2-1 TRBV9 ASGGTSTHNEQF
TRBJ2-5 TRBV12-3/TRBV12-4 ASNSGLAGVETQY
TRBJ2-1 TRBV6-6 ASSTTGTTNNEQF
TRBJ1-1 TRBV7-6 ASSLWGATEAF
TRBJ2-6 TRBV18 ASSPTSSGANVLT
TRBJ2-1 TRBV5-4 ASSPYDRDYNEQF
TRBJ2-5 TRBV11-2 ASSLDRGLLKTQY
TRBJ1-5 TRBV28 ASSVQGAHQPQH
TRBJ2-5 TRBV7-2 ASSHYSGTQY
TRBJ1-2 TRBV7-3 ASSHRQGSGYT
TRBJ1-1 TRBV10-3 AISESGTANTEAF
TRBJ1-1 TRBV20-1 SAKRTAQNTEAF
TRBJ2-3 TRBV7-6 ASSLSSGSGTDTQY
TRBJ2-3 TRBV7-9 ASSLVAGAGTDTQY
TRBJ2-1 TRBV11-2 ASSFEGRAVRRYNEQF
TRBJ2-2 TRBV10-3 AISAQPGKRQTNTGELF
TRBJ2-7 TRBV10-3 AIGKPGQGSEQY
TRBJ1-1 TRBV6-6 ASSLDGYTEAF
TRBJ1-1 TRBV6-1 ASSEATGALNTEAF
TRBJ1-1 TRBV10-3 AISDFSTGQAF
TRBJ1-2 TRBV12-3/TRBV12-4 ASSLSSLGSPNYGYT
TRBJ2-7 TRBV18 ASSRTESSYEQY
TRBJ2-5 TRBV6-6 ASSYSSSGSETQY
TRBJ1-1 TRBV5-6 ASQGFLNTEAF
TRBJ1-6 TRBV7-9 ASSSHEDRGVHSPLH
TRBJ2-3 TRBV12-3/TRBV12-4 ASSLLAASTDTQY